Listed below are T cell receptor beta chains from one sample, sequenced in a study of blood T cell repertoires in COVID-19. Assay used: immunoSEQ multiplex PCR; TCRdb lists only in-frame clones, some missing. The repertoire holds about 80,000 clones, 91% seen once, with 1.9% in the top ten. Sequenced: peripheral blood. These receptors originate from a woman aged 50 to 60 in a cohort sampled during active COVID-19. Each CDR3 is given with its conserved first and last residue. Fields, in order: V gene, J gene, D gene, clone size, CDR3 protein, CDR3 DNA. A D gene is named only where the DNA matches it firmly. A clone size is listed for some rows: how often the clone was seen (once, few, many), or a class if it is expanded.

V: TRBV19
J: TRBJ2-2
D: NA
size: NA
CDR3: CASSIDSPGGSTGELFF
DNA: TGTGCCAGTAGTATAGATAGCCCAGGGGGGAGCACCGGGGAGCTGTTTTTT

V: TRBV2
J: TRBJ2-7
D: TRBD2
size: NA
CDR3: CASSEERGLSYEQYF
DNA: TGTGCCAGCAGTGAGGAGCGGGGTCTTTCCTACGAGCAGTACTTC

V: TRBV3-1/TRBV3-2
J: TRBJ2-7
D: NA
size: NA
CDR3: CASSQWGPNNEQYF
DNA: TGTGCCAGCAGCCAGTGGGGCCCGAACAACGAGCAGTACTTC

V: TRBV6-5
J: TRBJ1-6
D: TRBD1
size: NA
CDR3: CASSSTGNLYNSPLHF
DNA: TGTGCCAGCAGTTCGACAGGGAATCTCTATAATTCACCCCTCCACTTT

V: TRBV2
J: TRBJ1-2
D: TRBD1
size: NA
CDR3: CASSVGQGTRGYTF
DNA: TGTGCCAGCAGTGTGGGACAGGGGACTCGAGGCTACACCTTC

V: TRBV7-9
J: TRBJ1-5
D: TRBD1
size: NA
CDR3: CASSPTGNQQPQHF
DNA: TGTGCCAGCAGCCCGACAGGGAACCAACAGCCCCAGCATTTT

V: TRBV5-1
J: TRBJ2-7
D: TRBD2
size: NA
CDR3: CASSLEPSGGSSYEQYF
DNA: TGCGCCAGCAGCTTGGAACCCAGCGGGGGTAGCTCCTACGAGCAGTACTTC

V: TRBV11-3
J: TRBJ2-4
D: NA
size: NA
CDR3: CASSYQPGIQYF
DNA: TGTGCCAGCAGCTACCAGCCGGGCATTCAGTACTTC

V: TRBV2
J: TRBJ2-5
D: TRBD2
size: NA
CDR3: CASRAGGLAGETQYF
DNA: TGTGCCAGCAGGGCGGGGGGACTAGCGGGAGAGACCCAGTACTTC

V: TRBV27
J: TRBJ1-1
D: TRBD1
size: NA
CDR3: CASSLRTGRTEAFF
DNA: TGTGCCAGCAGTTTAAGGACAGGGAGAACTGAAGCTTTCTTT

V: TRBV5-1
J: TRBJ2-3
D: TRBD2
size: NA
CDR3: CASSITRWEGQYF
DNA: TGCGCCAGCAGCATCACTAGGTGGGAGGGGCAGTATTTT

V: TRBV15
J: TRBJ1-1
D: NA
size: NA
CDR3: CATSRTDTEAFF
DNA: TGTGCCACCAGCAGAACTGACACTGAAGCTTTCTTT

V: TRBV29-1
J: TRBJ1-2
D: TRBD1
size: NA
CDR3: CSVSYPRGNAYGYTF
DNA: TGCAGCGTTTCATATCCCAGGGGGAATGCCTATGGCTACACCTTC

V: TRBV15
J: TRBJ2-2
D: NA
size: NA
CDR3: CATSLIRGNNPGELFF
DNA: TGTGCCACCAGCTTAATCAGGGGAAATAATCCCGGGGAGCTGTTTTTT

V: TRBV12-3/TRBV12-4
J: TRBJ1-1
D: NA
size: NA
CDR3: CASSPPWNTEAFF
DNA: TGTGCCAGCAGCCCCCCTTGGAACACTGAAGCTTTCTTT

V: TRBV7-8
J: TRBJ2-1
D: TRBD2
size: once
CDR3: CASSLRRGGMRNEQFF
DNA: TGTGCCAGCAGCTTAAGGCGGGGGGGCATGCGCAATGAGCAGTTCTTC

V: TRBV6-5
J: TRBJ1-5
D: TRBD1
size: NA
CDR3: CASSYRGQGMGQPQHF
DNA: TGTGCCAGCAGTTACAGGGGACAGGGGATGGGTCAGCCCCAGCATTTT

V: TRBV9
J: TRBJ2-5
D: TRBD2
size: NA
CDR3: CASSDLRGGAETQYF
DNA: TGTGCCAGCAGCGATTTGCGCGGGGGGGCGGAGACCCAGTACTTC

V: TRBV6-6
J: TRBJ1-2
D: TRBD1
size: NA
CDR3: CASSYRDSRYGYTF
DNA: TGTGCCAGCAGTTACCGGGACAGCCGATATGGCTACACCTTC

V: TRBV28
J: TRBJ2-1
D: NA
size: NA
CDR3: CASSLRGTYNEQFF
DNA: TGTGCCAGCAGTCTGCGTGGTACCTACAATGAGCAGTTCTTC

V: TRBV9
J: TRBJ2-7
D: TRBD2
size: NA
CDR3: CASSVAGGPYEQYF
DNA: TGTGCCAGCAGCGTAGCGGGGGGGCCCTACGAGCAGTACTTC

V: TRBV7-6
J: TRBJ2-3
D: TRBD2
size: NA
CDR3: CASSFTSGSQVDTQYF
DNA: TGTGCCAGCAGCTTTACTAGCGGGAGTCAGGTAGATACGCAGTATTTT

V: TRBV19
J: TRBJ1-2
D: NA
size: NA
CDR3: CASSIGGSNYGYTF
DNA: TGTGCCAGTAGTATAGGTGGCAGTAACTATGGCTACACCTTC

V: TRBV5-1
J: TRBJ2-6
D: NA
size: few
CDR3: CASSYKPQGLPQIGSGANVLTF
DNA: TGCGCCAGCAGCTATAAACCACAGGGCCTCCCTCAAATCGGTTCTGGGGCCAACGTCCTGACTTTC

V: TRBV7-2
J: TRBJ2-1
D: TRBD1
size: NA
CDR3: CASSQTGNHYEQFF
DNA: TGTGCCAGCAGTCAGACAGGGAATCATTATGAGCAGTTCTTC

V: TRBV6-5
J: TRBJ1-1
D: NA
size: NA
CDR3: CAIPTGPLNTEAFF
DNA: TGTGCCATCCCAACAGGGCCCTTGAACACTGAAGCTTTCTTT

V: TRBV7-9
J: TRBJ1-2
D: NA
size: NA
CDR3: CASQGDGYTF
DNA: TGTGCCAGCCAGGGCGATGGCTACACCTTC

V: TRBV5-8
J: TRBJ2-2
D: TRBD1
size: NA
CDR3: CASSIPGQGAIGELFF
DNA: TGTGCCAGCAGCATTCCGGGACAGGGGGCGATCGGGGAGCTGTTTTTT

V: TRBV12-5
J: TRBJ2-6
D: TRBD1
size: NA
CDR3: CASGQQPDRVGGANVLTF
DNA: TGTGCTAGTGGTCAGCAACCGGACAGGGTGGGAGGGGCCAACGTCCTGACTTTC

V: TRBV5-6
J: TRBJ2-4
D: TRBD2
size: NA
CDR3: CASSSSGTKNIQYF
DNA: TGTGCCAGCAGCTCTAGCGGGACCAAAAACATTCAGTACTTC

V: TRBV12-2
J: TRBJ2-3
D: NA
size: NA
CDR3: CASRSWDTTDTQYF
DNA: TGTGCAAGTCGCTCTTGGGACACCACAGATACGCAGTATTTT

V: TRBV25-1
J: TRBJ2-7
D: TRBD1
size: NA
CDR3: CASIPRGRGDRGYEQYF
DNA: TGTGCCAGCATCCCGAGGGGGAGGGGGGACAGGGGGTACGAGCAGTACTTC

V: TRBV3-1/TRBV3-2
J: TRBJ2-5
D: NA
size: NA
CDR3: CASSPANRVETQYF
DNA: TGTGCCAGCAGCCCAGCCAACAGGGTAGAGACCCAGTACTTC